The sequence of this T cell receptor beta chain was determined in a study of blood T cells in healthy people across ages. Broader study findings: Diversity estimates drawn from one million T cells were deemed underestimates.

A word on this clonotype: Its antigen is undetermined.

The CDR3 runs 14 residues. From germline, CDR1 is SGHRS and CDR2 YFSETQ. V lost 3 bases, J lost 6 bases, and 5 bases stayed unmatched. Each individual donor underwent a draw of approximately 9.6 milliliters of peripheral blood. The second PCR ran roughly 7 to 12 cycles with a sample-barcoded 5' primer and J-beta primers. One entry per CDR3 protein, called by TCRdb with MiXCR from the 5' RACE reads. Among 540,000 or so distinct CDR3 sequences listed, about 25% were seen once. V gene TRBV5-1 combines with J gene TRBJ2-5, with TRBD1 matching 10 bases. Sequenced: blood. This TCR was sampled from an older woman in good health. CDR3 amino acids: CASSSTGGGKTQYF. CDR3 coding DNA: TGCGCCAGCAGCTCGACAGGGGGCGGGAAGACCCAGTACTTC. Combining the CDR3 with reference TRBV5-1 and TRBJ2-5 gives the whole variable domain KAGVTQTPRYLIKTRGQQVTLSCSPISGHRSVSWYQQTPGQGLQFLFEYFSETQRNKGNFPGRFSGRQFSNSRSEMNVSTLELGDSALYLCASSSTGGGKTQYFGPGTRLLVL.